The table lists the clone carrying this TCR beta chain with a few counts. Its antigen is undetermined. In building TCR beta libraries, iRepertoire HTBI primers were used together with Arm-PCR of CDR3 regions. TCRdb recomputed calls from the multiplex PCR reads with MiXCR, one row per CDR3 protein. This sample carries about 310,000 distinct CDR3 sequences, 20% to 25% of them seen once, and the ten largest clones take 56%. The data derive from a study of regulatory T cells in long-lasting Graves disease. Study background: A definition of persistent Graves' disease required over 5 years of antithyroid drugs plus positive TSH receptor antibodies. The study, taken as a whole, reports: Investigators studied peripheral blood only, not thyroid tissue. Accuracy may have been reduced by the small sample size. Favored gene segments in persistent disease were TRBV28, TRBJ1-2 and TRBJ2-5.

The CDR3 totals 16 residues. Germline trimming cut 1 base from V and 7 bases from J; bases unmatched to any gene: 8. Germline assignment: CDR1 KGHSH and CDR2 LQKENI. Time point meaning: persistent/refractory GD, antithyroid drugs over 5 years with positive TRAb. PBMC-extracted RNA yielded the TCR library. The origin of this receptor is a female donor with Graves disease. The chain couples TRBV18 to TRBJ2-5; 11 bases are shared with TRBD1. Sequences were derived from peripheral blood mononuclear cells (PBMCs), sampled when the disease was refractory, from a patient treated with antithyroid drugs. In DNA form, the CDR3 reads TGTGCCAGCTCACCACGATGGACAGGGGGCGCCGGGACCCAGTACTTC. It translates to CASSPRWTGGAGTQYF.